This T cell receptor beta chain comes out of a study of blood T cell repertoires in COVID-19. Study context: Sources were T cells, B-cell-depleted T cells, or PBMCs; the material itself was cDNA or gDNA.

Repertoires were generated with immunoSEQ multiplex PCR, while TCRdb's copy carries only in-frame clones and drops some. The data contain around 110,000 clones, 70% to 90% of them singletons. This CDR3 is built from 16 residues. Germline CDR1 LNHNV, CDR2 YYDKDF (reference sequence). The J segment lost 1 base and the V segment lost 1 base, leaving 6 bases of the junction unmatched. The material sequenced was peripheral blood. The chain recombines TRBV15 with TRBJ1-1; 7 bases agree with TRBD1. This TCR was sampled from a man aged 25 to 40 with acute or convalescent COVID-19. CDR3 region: CATSRGKQGRNTEAFF. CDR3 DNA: TGTGCCACCAGCAGAGGAAAACAGGGGCGGAACACTGAAGCTTTCTTT.